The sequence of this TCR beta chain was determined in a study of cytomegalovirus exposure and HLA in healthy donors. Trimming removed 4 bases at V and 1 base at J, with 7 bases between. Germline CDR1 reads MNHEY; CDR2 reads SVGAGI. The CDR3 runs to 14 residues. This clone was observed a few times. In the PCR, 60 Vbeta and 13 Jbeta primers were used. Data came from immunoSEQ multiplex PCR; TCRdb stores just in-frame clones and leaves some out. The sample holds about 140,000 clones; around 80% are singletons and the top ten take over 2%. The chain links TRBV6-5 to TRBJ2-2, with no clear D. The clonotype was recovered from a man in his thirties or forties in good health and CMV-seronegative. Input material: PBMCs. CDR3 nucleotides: TGTGCCAGCAGTTGGCAGGTGAACACCGGGGAGCTGTTTTTT. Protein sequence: CASSWQVNTGELFF.